Listed below are T cell receptor beta chains from one sample, sequenced in a study of naive and memory T cell subsets. Each CDR3 protein is one row after TCRdb ran MiXCR on the UMI-ligation and nested PCR reads. The table shows about 120,000 distinct CDR3 sequences, with 35% to 40% occurring only once. Sequencing was done on a sample of central memory CD4+ T cells from blood. Receptors originate from a human donor in good health. Each CDR3 is given with its conserved first and last residue. The D gene is left open where the match is weak. Size values are once, few and many counts, or a class for expanded clones, and some rows have none.

TGTGCCAGCAGTTCGCCCCTTACAGGAAGCCAAGAGACCCAGTACTTC	CASSSPLTGSQETQYF	-	-	TRBV28	TRBJ2-5
TGCAGTGCTACCCCCGCTAGCGGGATCTCCTACGAGCAGTACTTC	CSATPASGISYEQYF	-	TRBD2	TRBV20-1	TRBJ2-7
TGTGCCAGCAGCCGGCACGTTACCGCTGGCACAGATACGCAGTATTTT	CASSRHVTAGTDTQYF	few	-	TRBV7-8	TRBJ2-3
TGTGCCAGCAGCTTAGGCTCCAGCGGGAGGGCGGGGGAGACCCAGTACTTC	CASSLGSSGRAGETQYF	few	TRBD2	TRBV7-3	TRBJ2-5
TGCAGTGCTATCTCCGGGACAGGGTTGAGGCTGAACACTGAAGCTTTCTTT	CSAISGTGLRLNTEAFF	-	TRBD1	TRBV20-1	TRBJ1-1
TGTGCCAGCAGCTTAAGCGCCAGCTCCTACAATGAGCAGTTCTTC	CASSLSASSYNEQFF	few	-	TRBV7-8	TRBJ2-1
TGCAGTGCTAGGGGGGGCGGGAGGACGGAGGAGCAGTTCTTC	CSARGGGRTEEQFF	few	TRBD2	TRBV20-1	TRBJ2-1
TGTGCCAGCAGACCCTCGGGTGGCAATCAGCCCCAGCATTTT	CASRPSGGNQPQHF	-	-	TRBV6-5	TRBJ1-5
TGTGCCACCAGTGATCCGACTAGCGGGAGACGCGGGCAGTACTTC	CATSDPTSGRRGQYF	-	TRBD2	TRBV24-1	TRBJ2-7
TGCGCCAGCAGCTTGGCAGGGTCCATGAACACTGAAGCTTTCTTT	CASSLAGSMNTEAFF	once	-	TRBV5-1	TRBJ1-1
TGTGCCAGCAGCGATTATCTGGATAACACCATATATTTT	CASSDYLDNTIYF	few	-	TRBV7-2	TRBJ1-3
TGTGCCAGCAGCTTAGATCTACAAAACACTGAAGCTTTCTTT	CASSLDLQNTEAFF	-	-	TRBV11-2	TRBJ1-1
TGCGCCAGCGCCGGGACAGGGCATAAATTTAGCAATCAGCCCCAGCATTTT	CASAGTGHKFSNQPQHF	-	TRBD1	TRBV10-1	TRBJ1-5
TGTGCCAGCAGTTTTTCCCCCCAGGGGGCGGATACGCAGTATTTT	CASSFSPQGADTQYF	-	TRBD1	TRBV12-3/TRBV12-4	TRBJ2-3
TGTGCCAGCACCGTTTGGGCCGGAGGCAATGAGCAGTTCTTC	CASTVWAGGNEQFF	-	-	TRBV7-2	TRBJ2-1
TGTGCCAGCAGGGGGGCCCTCTCCGAGCAGTACTTC	CASRGALSEQYF	-	-	TRBV28	TRBJ2-7
TGTGCCAGCAGGTTATCCGGATTCACAGATACGCAGTATTTT	CASRLSGFTDTQYF	few	-	TRBV12-3/TRBV12-4	TRBJ2-3
TGCAGTGCCAGCAAGTCTACCGATTACGAGCAGTACTTC	CSASKSTDYEQYF	-	-	TRBV20-1	TRBJ2-7
TGCAGTGCCAGCGGGACCAAAGCCGAATACGAGCAGTACTTC	CSASGTKAEYEQYF	few	TRBD2	TRBV20-1	TRBJ2-7
TGTGCCAGCAGTTCCGGGATCCAGCCCCAGCATTTT	CASSSGIQPQHF	-	-	TRBV12-3/TRBV12-4	TRBJ1-5
TGTGCCAGCAGCCCTAGCGGGAGTGGTAATGAGCAGTTCTTC	CASSPSGSGNEQFF	once	TRBD2	TRBV11-3	TRBJ2-1
TGTGCCAGCAGTGAAACTAGCGGGGATACGCAGTATTTT	CASSETSGDTQYF	few	TRBD2	TRBV6-4	TRBJ2-3
TGTGCCAGCAGTCGGAGGACCGGAAGCGGGGAGCTGTTTTTT	CASSRRTGSGELFF	-	-	TRBV6-2/TRBV6-3	TRBJ2-2
TGTGCCAGCAGTTTAGAAGGGCTAGCGGGAGGTAGCCGAGATACGCAGTATTTT	CASSLEGLAGGSRDTQYF	many	TRBD2	TRBV12-3/TRBV12-4	TRBJ2-3
TGCAGTGCTAGGATACCGGGACAGGGTGTACTAGGCTACACCTTC	CSARIPGQGVLGYTF	-	TRBD1	TRBV20-1	TRBJ1-2
TGTGCCAGTAGTATTAAGGGAACCGGGGAGCTGTTTTTT	CASSIKGTGELFF	-	-	TRBV19	TRBJ2-2
TGTGCCAGCAGTTACGAGACAGCTAGCGAGCAGTACTTC	CASSYETASEQYF	-	-	TRBV6-5	TRBJ2-7
TGTGCCAGCAGTTACTCGGGACACCCCTCTGGAAACACCATATATTTT	CASSYSGHPSGNTIYF	-	-	TRBV6-5	TRBJ1-3
TGTGCCATCAGTGAGCCCCCCTGGGCGGGAGGATTGGCAAATGAGCAGTTCTTC	CAISEPPWAGGLANEQFF	-	TRBD2	TRBV10-3	TRBJ2-1
TGTGCCAGCAGCCTTCACAGCTTGAACACTGAAGCTTTCTTT	CASSLHSLNTEAFF	many	-	TRBV7-2	TRBJ1-1
TGTGCCAGCAGCGTAGCAGGGGGGAACTACGAGCAGTACTTC	CASSVAGGNYEQYF	-	-	TRBV9	TRBJ2-7
TGTGCCAGCAGTTCCGGGACAGGGGGCAAGGATACGCAGTATTTT	CASSSGTGGKDTQYF	-	TRBD1	TRBV6-1	TRBJ2-3
TGTGCCAGCAGTCTACGGGGGGGCGGGAGTTCAGATACGCAGTATTTT	CASSLRGGGSSDTQYF	few	TRBD2	TRBV6-5	TRBJ2-3
TGTGCCAGCAGTCACGGACCGGTGGGTTTCTTT	CASSHGPVGFF	-	-	TRBV12-3/TRBV12-4	TRBJ1-1
TGCAGTGCTAGAGATCAGGGCAGGGGGTCCCAGCCCCAGCATTTT	CSARDQGRGSQPQHF	-	TRBD1	TRBV20-1	TRBJ1-5
TGCAGTGCTAGGAGGGAGGCAGGCGATCAGCCCCAGCATTTT	CSARREAGDQPQHF	-	-	TRBV20-1	TRBJ1-5
TGTGCCAGCAGTTACTATGGGACTAGCGGAAGCACAGATACGCAGTATTTT	CASSYYGTSGSTDTQYF	few	TRBD2	TRBV6-5	TRBJ2-3
TGTGCCAGCAGTTTTAGGTTAGCGGGCCACAATGAGCAGTTCTTC	CASSFRLAGHNEQFF	-	TRBD2	TRBV12-3/TRBV12-4	TRBJ2-1
TGTGCCAGCAGAACCATTCGAAGAAGCTCTGGAAACACCATATATTTT	CASRTIRRSSGNTIYF	few	-	TRBV6-5	TRBJ1-3
TGTGCCAGCAGCCAAGATCCTTGGACTAGCGGTTACAATGAGCAGTTCTTC	CASSQDPWTSGYNEQFF	-	TRBD2	TRBV14	TRBJ2-1
TGTGCCACCAGCAGAGGATCAGGGCGGGATCAGCCCCAGCATTTT	CATSRGSGRDQPQHF	-	-	TRBV15	TRBJ1-5
TGCAGCGTTGAAGATCCAGGGAGCGAGCAGTACTTC	CSVEDPGSEQYF	-	-	TRBV29-1	TRBJ2-7
TGTGCCAGCAACCTGGGACAGGGTGGCAATGAGCAGTTCTTC	CASNLGQGGNEQFF	few	TRBD1	TRBV2	TRBJ2-1
TGTGCCAGCAGTTCCTCGCCGGGACTAGCGGGAGGGCGGCAGTTCTTC	CASSSSPGLAGGRQFF	few	TRBD2	TRBV28	TRBJ2-1
TGCGCCAGCAGCCAAGACAGGCTGAACACTGAAGCTTTCTTT	CASSQDRLNTEAFF	-	-	TRBV4-3	TRBJ1-1
TGTGCCAGCTCACCCGGGCAGGGGTATAGCAATCAGCCCCAGCATTTT	CASSPGQGYSNQPQHF	few	-	TRBV18	TRBJ1-5
TGCGCCAGCAGCCAAGGCTTAAGGGACAGGTCGAAATCCTACGAGCAGTACTTC	CASSQGLRDRSKSYEQYF	many	TRBD1	TRBV4-1	TRBJ2-7
TGTGCCAGCTCAGCCTCATCAGGGCGGGGTGAAGCTTTCTTT	CASSASSGRGEAFF	few	-	TRBV18	TRBJ1-1
TGTGCCACCAGTGAAGGGAACTACTATGGCTACACCTTC	CATSEGNYYGYTF	-	-	TRBV24-1	TRBJ1-2
TGTGCCAGCAGCTTAAAGTATGCTTTACCACGGTGGGAGCAGTTCTTC	CASSLKYALPRWEQFF	few	-	TRBV7-8	TRBJ2-1
TGCAGCGTTGGAGAGGCCACGGGCTCCCAGCATTTT	CSVGEATGSQHF	few	-	TRBV29-1	TRBJ1-5
TGTGCCAGCTCACCAAGTGGCGGGAGGCCCCCCGATACGCAGTATTTT	CASSPSGGRPPDTQYF	few	TRBD2	TRBV18	TRBJ2-3
TGCAGCGCGGTTCCGGCCCCGGGGCATGAGCAGTTCTTC	CSAVPAPGHEQFF	few	-	TRBV29-1	TRBJ2-1
TGTGCCAGCAGTCACAAAGGGGGGACCTACGAGCAGTACTTC	CASSHKGGTYEQYF	-	-	TRBV6-5	TRBJ2-7
TGTGCCAGCTCACCGACAGGTACTAACTATGGCTACACCTTC	CASSPTGTNYGYTF	-	-	TRBV18	TRBJ1-2
TGTGCCAGCCGGGCGGATTCTAACTATGGCTACACCTTC	CASRADSNYGYTF	few	-	TRBV6-6	TRBJ1-2
TGTGCCAGCAGCACTAGCGGGAGTAGAACCGGGGAGCTGTTTTTT	CASSTSGSRTGELFF	-	TRBD2	TRBV7-2	TRBJ2-2